What follows are 13 T cell receptor beta chains derived from one specimen sequenced in a study of blood T cell repertoires in COVID-19. Using immunoSEQ multiplex PCR, the repertoire was profiled, and TCRdb retains in-frame clones only, with some absent. This table has around 280,000 clones, 88% appearing once. The sample taken for sequencing was peripheral blood. These receptors all stem from a woman under 40 with COVID-19, enrolled during active disease.

The chain has TRBV18 and TRBJ2-7; D gene unclear. Deletions cut 1 base from V and 0 bases from J, with 7 bases between. The CDR3 sequence is 14 residues long. CDR1 KGHSH and CDR2 LQKENI come from the germline V gene. The CDR3 DNA reads as TGTGCCAGCTCACCACAGGAGCCCTCCTACGAGCAGTACTTC. Translating gives CASSPQEPSYEQYF. Full variable domain (outside the CDR3, taken from reference TRBV18 and TRBJ2-7): NAGVMQNPRHLVRRRGQEARLRCSPMKGHSHVYWYRQLPEEGLKFMVYLQKENIIDESGMPKERFSAEFPKEGPSILRIQQVVRGDSAAYFCASSPQEPSYEQYFGPGTRLTVT.

In the case of this clone: Other DNA sequences in the same sample also yield this CDR3. The genes are TRBV6-5 and TRBJ1-2; D ambiguous. Germline assignment: CDR1 MNHEY and CDR2 SVGAGI. V was pared by 2 bases and J by 3 bases, with 16 bases between. The CDR3 contains 16 residues. The CDR3 here is CASSYARSTKDYGYTF. As DNA, the CDR3 is TGTGCCAGCAGTTACGCACGGAGCACGAAGGACTATGGCTACACCTTC.

J is TRBJ2-7 and V is TRBV9; D unresolved. The germline V gene encodes CDR1 SGDLS and CDR2 YYNGEE. This CDR3 has 14 residues. The V end was cut by 4 bases, the J end by 0 bases, with 11 bases between. The CDR3 spells CASSPRPASYEQYF. DNA of the CDR3: TGTGCCAGCAGCCCTAGACCGGCCTCCTACGAGCAGTACTTC.

V is TRBV19 and J is TRBJ2-7; D perhaps matches TRBD1 (6 bases). Trimming took 8 bases from V and 2 from J, leaving 10 bases between them. CDR1 and CDR2 (germline): LNHDA, SQIVND (reference sequence). The CDR3 spans 12 residues. The CDR3 region has the DNA TGTGCCAGTTCCGGACAGACCTACGAGCAGTACTTC. Encoded protein: CASSGQTYEQYF.

Remarks on this clone: Other DNA sequences in this sample translate to the same CDR3. The gene calls are TRBV4-3 and TRBJ2-7; perhaps TRBD1 as D (7 bases). The CDR3 spans 15 residues. V was clipped by 0 bases and J by 0 bases, with 9 bases between them. Germline V CDR1 and CDR2: LGHNA, YSLEER. For the CDR3, the DNA is TGCGCCAGCAGCCAAGACAGGGGGGCCTCCTACGAGCAGTACTTC. Amino acids: CASSQDRGASYEQYF.

This chain connects TRBV10-1 to TRBJ2-1, with TRBD2 as a possible D gene (5 bases). V lost 3 bases, J lost 8 bases, and 17 bases lay in between. Germline lookup yields CDR1 WNHNN and CDR2 SYGVQD (reference sequence). The CDR3 runs to 15 residues. CDR3 protein: CASSEASGRLDEQFF. The CDR3 coding sequence is TGCGCCAGCAGTGAAGCAAGCGGCCGCTTGGATGAGCAGTTCTTC.

The chain combines TRBV6-2 or TRBV6-3 with TRBJ2-1; the match to TRBD2 covers 11 bases. CDR1 is MNHEY, CDR2 SVGEGT, per germline. V trimming: 6 bases; J trimming: 7 bases; junction bases outside the gene matches: 8. The CDR3 sequence is 15 residues long. The CDR3 DNA sequence: TGTGCCAGCAGCTCAACTAGCGGGAGAGGTAATGAGCAGTTCTTC. Translating it yields CASSSTSGRGNEQFF.

This chain links TRBV28 with TRBJ2-1, with TRBD2 matching over 7 bases. The CDR3 covers 14 residues. V dropped 5 bases and J dropped 13; count of bases not matched to a gene: 14. Germline lookup yields CDR1 MDHEN and CDR2 SYDVKM. In DNA, the CDR3 is TGTGCCAGCAGTCCCCCCCTAACAGCGGGACTACAGTTCTTC. Encoded protein: CASSPPLTAGLQFF.

The V gene is TRBV18, the J gene TRBJ2-3, with a tentative D call TRBD2 (5 bases). This CDR3 region has 14 residues. Trimming stripped 3 bases from V and 4 bases from J, with 11 bases between. Germline V gene data show CDR1 as KGHSH and CDR2 as LQKENI. The CDR3, as DNA: TGTGCCAGCTCACCTACCGAGGGCCCAGATACGCAGTATTTT. Translating gives CASSPTEGPDTQYF.

This chain joins TRBV24-1 and TRBJ2-7; the D gene is possibly TRBD1 (6 bases). Trimming cost V 4 bases and J 6 bases, with 9 bases left between them. The length of the CDR3 is 12 residues. CDR1 and CDR2 (germline): KGHDR, SFDVKD. CDR3 amino acids: CATSDLQGEQYF. CDR3 bases: TGTGCCACCAGTGACTTACAGGGCGAGCAGTACTTC.

Turning to this clone: Relative to the germline gene, one junction end is altered; a read error may explain this. The V call is TRBV7-7, the J call TRBJ2-2; D might be TRBD2 (5 bases). CDR1 and CDR2 (germline): SSHAT, FNYEAQ (reference sequence). This CDR3 contains 13 residues. This chain's CDR3 is CASSLDTRGELFF. The CDR3 coding sequence is TGTGCTAGCAGCTTAGATACTAGGGGGGAGCTGTTTTTT.

The V call is TRBV6-4, the J call TRBJ2-2, with D possibly being TRBD1 (5 bases). V was shortened by 3 bases and J by 5 bases, with 10 bases between the two germline ends. CDR3 length equals 14 residues. Germline values: CDR1 MRHNA, CDR2 SNTAGT. The CDR3 spells CASSEEGETGELFF. The CDR3 nucleotides read TGTGCCAGCAGTGAGGAAGGGGAAACCGGGGAGCTGTTTTTT.

Only one count was recorded for this clone. The chain recombines TRBV7-9 with TRBJ1-2, with 10 positions matching TRBD1. The CDR3 runs 13 residues. Germline V gene lookup returns CDR1 SEHNR and CDR2 FQNEAQ (reference sequence). Unmatched junction bases numbered 6, after V lost 7 bases and J lost 7 bases. As DNA, the CDR3 is TGTGCCAGCAACGACAGGGGGCTGATTGGCTACACCTTC. It is translated as CASNDRGLIGYTF.